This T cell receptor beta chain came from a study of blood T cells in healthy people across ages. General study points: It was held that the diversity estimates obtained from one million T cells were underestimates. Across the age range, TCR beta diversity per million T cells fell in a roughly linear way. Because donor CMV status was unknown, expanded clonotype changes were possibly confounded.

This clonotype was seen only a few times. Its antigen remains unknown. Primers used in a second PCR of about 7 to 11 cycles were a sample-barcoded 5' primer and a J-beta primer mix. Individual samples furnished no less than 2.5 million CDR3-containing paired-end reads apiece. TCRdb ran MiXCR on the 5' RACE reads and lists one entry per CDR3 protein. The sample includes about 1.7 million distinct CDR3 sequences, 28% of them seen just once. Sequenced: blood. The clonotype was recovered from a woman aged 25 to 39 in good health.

This CDR3 reads CSARAQGTGHEQYF. CDR3 sequence (DNA): TGCAGTGCTAGAGCACAGGGTACAGGGCACGAGCAGTACTTC. The rearrangement joins TRBV20-1 to TRBJ2-7; a possible D gene is TRBD1 (6 bases). With 1 base removed from V and 5 bases from J, the gap between germline ends came to 15 bases. Germline V gives CDR1 DFQATT, CDR2 SNEGSKA (reference sequence). There are 14 residues in the CDR3.